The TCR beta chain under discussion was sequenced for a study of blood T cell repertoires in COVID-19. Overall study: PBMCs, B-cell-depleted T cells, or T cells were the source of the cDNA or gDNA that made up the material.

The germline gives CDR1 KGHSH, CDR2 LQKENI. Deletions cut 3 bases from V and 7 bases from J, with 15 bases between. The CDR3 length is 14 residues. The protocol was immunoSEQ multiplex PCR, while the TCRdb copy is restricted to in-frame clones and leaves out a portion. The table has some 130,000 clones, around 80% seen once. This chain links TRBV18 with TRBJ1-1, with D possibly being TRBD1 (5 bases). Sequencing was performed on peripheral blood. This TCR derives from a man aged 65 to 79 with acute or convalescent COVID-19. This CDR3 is CASSPAWGGGEAFF. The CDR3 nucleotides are TGTGCCAGCTCACCTGCATGGGGGGGTGGTGAAGCTTTCTTT.